Shown below are 4 T cell receptor beta chains from a single sample sequenced in a study of T cells in Graves' hyperthyroidism and ophthalmopathy. RNA transcripts were the template for amplifying TCR beta CDR3 regions. A set of HTBI primers served as the primers for a first-round RT-PCR of the TCR CDR3. TCRdb redid the calling of the multiplex PCR reads with MiXCR, one entry per CDR3 protein. This table holds 750,000 to 950,000 distinct CDR3 sequences, 38% found once. The sample comprised blood. The receptors come from a man between 18 and 35 years old with Graves' hyperthyroidism.

This clonotype showed up many times. V is TRBV19 and J is TRBJ2-6, with 10 bases fitting TRBD1. Germline values: CDR1 LNHDA, CDR2 SQIVND (reference sequence). V lost 9 bases, J lost 4 bases, and 3 bases stayed unmatched. The CDR3 consists of 14 residues. CDR3 protein: CASGTGVGANVLTF. CDR3 DNA: TGTGCCAGCGGGACAGGGGTCGGGGCCAACGTCCTGACTTTC.

The chain is built from TRBV10-3 and TRBJ1-6, with no clear D. This CDR3 is 15 amino acids long. Germline V gene data show CDR1 as ENHRY and CDR2 as SYGVKD. The germline V and J ends were trimmed by 6 bases and 5 bases, with 14 bases remaining between them. The CDR3 region is CAIRDSEQHNSPLHF. CDR3 DNA sequence: TGTGCCATCAGGGACTCGGAACAGCATAATTCACCCCTCCACTTT.

The sample holds one count of this clonotype. The rearrangement uses TRBV29-1 and TRBJ1-1, with D maybe TRBD1 (6 bases). Germline CDR1 SQVTM, CDR2 ANQGSEA. The CDR3 loop spans 14 amino acids. Trimming removed 2 bases from V and 0 bases from J, with 10 bases in between. The CDR3 here is CSVENPGVNTEAFF. CDR3 coding DNA: TGCAGCGTTGAAAACCCAGGGGTGAACACTGAAGCTTTCTTT.

Many counts were recorded for this clonotype. The genes are TRBV7-9 and TRBJ1-6; D unresolved. The V gene's germline CDR1 is SEHNR and CDR2 FQNEAQ (reference sequence). Trimming left V 7 bases short and J 5 bases short, with 15 bases between. There are 15 residues in the CDR3. CDR3 residues: CASNSGGSDNSPLHF. The CDR3 coding sequence is TGTGCCAGCAACTCAGGAGGGTCGGATAATTCACCCCTCCACTTT.